These 13 T cell receptor beta chains originate from one sample sequenced in a study of early T cells in non-severe SARS-CoV-2 infection. TCRdb reprocessed the 5' RACE reads with MiXCR, giving one entry per CDR3 protein. The repertoire includes roughly 38,000 distinct CDR3 sequences, less than 7% of them detected once, and 4% to 4.5% sits in the top ten. Sequencing used whole blood, obtained at baseline. These receptor sequences come from an adult who was a healthcare worker with PCR-confirmed SARS-CoV-2 infection or an uninfected control (not recorded which).

This clonotype was found many times. The CDR3 nucleotides read TGTGCCAGCAGCACGACACCTTTAGAGCAGTACTTC. It codes for CASSTTPLEQYF. The gene calls are TRBV7-9 and TRBJ2-7; D remains ambiguous. The CDR3 is 12 amino acids. V gave up 5 bases and J gave up 7 bases, with 12 bases separating them. Germline CDR1 is SEHNR and CDR2 is FQNEAQ (reference sequence).

This clonotype has at least ten counts. The chain couples TRBV28 to TRBJ2-7, with D possibly being TRBD2 (6 bases). This CDR3 is built from 12 residues. Looked up from germline, CDR1 is MDHEN and CDR2 is SYDVKM. V was pared by 6 bases and J by 0 bases, with 6 bases between. CDR3 amino acids: CASRDYSYEQYF. CDR3 in DNA: TGTGCCAGCAGGGACTACTCCTACGAGCAGTACTTC.

This clonotype came up many times. The chain joins TRBV7-2 to TRBJ2-2; tentative D call: TRBD2 (5 bases). The V gene lost 5 bases and the J gene lost 1 base, with 8 bases spanning the gap. CDR3 length: 14 residues. Germline V gives CDR1 SGHTA, CDR2 FQGNSA. CDR3 amino acids: CASSRTRNTGELFF. CDR3 DNA: TGTGCCAGCAGCCGAACTAGGAACACCGGGGAGCTGTTTTTT.

This clonotype was counted a few times. The chain couples TRBV3-1 to TRBJ2-7; D uncertain. CDR1 is LGHDT, CDR2 YNNKEL, per germline (reference sequence). This CDR3 is 14 amino acids long. The V end was cut by 0 bases, the J end by 1 base, with 7 bases between. The CDR3 DNA sequence: TGTGCCAGCAGCCAAGAACACCTTTCCTACGAGCAGTACTTC. Translation gives CASSQEHLSYEQYF.

This clonotype was picked up many times. The V gene is TRBV29-1, the J gene TRBJ2-7; maybe TRBD1 (5 bases). The V end was cut by 7 bases, the J end by 0 bases, with 13 bases between. Per germline, CDR1 SQVTM and CDR2 ANQGSEA. The CDR3 covers 13 residues. CDR3 loop: CSADSVNSYEQYF. The CDR3 bases are TGCAGCGCCGACAGCGTAAACTCCTACGAGCAGTACTTC.

This clonotype was counted at least ten times. This rearrangement joins TRBV5-1 to TRBJ1-5; tentative D call: TRBD1 (6 bases). Trimming stripped 4 bases from V and 3 bases from J, with 11 bases between. The CDR3 runs 14 residues. CDR1 and CDR2 (germline): SGHRS, YFSETQ. The CDR3: CASSTGQANQPQHF. The CDR3 bases are TGCGCCAGCAGCACGGGACAAGCCAATCAGCCCCAGCATTTT.

This clonotype was detected ten times or more. The chain employs TRBV4-3 and TRBJ2-2; D is possibly TRBD2 (6 bases). With 0 bases removed from V and 3 bases from J, the gap between germline ends came to 11 bases. Germline lookup yields CDR1 LGHNA and CDR2 YSLEER. The CDR3 spans 16 residues. The CDR3 loop is CASSQDAGTYTGELFF. As DNA, the CDR3 is TGCGCCAGCAGCCAAGATGCAGGGACTTACACCGGGGAGCTGTTTTTT.

Ten or more counts support this clonotype. The chain uses TRBV19 and TRBJ2-1, with D perhaps TRBD1 (5 bases). CDR3 length: 15 residues. Trimming left V 5 bases short and J 4 bases short, with 15 bases between. In germline, CDR1 is LNHDA, CDR2 SQIVND (reference sequence). Here the CDR3 DNA reads TGTGCCAGTAGTCGCACATCGACAGCTTACAATGAGCAGTTCTTC. This codes for CASSRTSTAYNEQFF.

There are many counts of this clonotype. The chain uses TRBV20-1 and TRBJ2-2, with D perhaps matching TRBD2 (6 bases). From germline, CDR1 is DFQATT and CDR2 SNEGSKA (reference sequence). CDR3 length equals 14 residues. V lost 3 bases to trimming and J lost 6 bases, with 14 bases between them. Here the CDR3 DNA reads TGCAGTGCTAGGCCCCCGGGAGTCTCCGGGGAGCTGTTTTTT. This sequence encodes CSARPPGVSGELFF.

The rearrangement links TRBV3-1 to TRBJ2-7; 7 bases are a match to TRBD1. CDR1 and CDR2 (germline): LGHDT, YNNKEL (reference sequence). The junction had 12 bases not matched to a gene; V was cut back by 1 base and J by 6 bases. The CDR3 runs to 16 residues. As DNA, the CDR3 is TGTGCCAGCAGCCAAGTAGGCACGAAGGGGGCCTCCGAGCAGTACTTC. Protein: CASSQVGTKGASEQYF.

This clonotype has ten or more counts. The chain joins TRBV6-2 or TRBV6-3 to TRBJ2-6, with D unclear. Trimming left V 7 bases short and J 2 bases short, with 12 bases between. The germline V gene encodes CDR1 MNHEY and CDR2 SVGEGT. CDR3 length: 15 amino acids. The CDR3 is CASIDSGTGANVLTF. In nucleotides, the CDR3 is TGTGCCAGCATTGATAGTGGGACTGGGGCCAACGTCCTGACTTTC.

V and J are TRBV27 and TRBJ1-3; D uncertain. Trimming stripped 7 bases from V and 1 base from J, with 14 bases between. The CDR3 is made up of 15 amino acids. Germline V CDR1 and CDR2: MNHEY, SMNVEV (reference sequence). The CDR3 spells CASNEGGSSGNTIYF. The DNA of the CDR3 is TGTGCCAGCAATGAGGGTGGATCGTCTGGAAACACCATATATTTT.

In this sample, this clonotype turned up many times. This chain joins TRBV27 and TRBJ1-4, with D unresolved. The CDR3 is made up of 16 amino acids. V lost 2 bases, J lost 2 bases, and 12 bases lay in between. The germline gives CDR1 MNHEY, CDR2 SMNVEV (reference sequence). The CDR3 DNA is TGTGCCAGCAGTTTAAGGCCAAGAGGGACTAATGAAAAACTGTTTTTT. Translation gives CASSLRPRGTNEKLFF.